One sample yielded the 25 T cell receptor beta chains listed below, sequenced in a study of CD8 T cells in Susac syndrome. The RNA input was roughly 0.45 to 1 ug, and it was reverse transcribed with random hexamers. TCRdb reprocessed the immunoSEQ multiplex PCR reads via MiXCR and lists one record per CDR3 protein. The table records around 140,000 distinct CDR3 sequences, approximately 95% of them present only once. Sequencing used CD4+ T cells from PBMCs. These TCRs come from a human donor in good health.

The chain's CDR3 is CASSQGPGELFF. The CDR3 DNA reads TGTGCCAGCAGCCAAGGGCCCGGGGAGCTGTTTTTT. The genes are TRBV3-1 and TRBJ2-2; D not certain. CDR3 length equals 12 residues. Trimming cost V 1 base and J 6 bases, with 3 bases left between them. In germline, CDR1 is LGHDT, CDR2 YNNKEL (reference sequence). The full variable domain, its missing parts supplied by reference TRBV3-1 and TRBJ2-2, is DTAVSQTPKYLVTQMGNDKSIKCEQNLGHDTMYWYKQDSKKFLKIMFSYNNKELIINETVPNRFSPKSPDKAHLNLHINSLELGDSAVYFCASSQGPGELFFGEGSRLTVL.

The V gene is TRBV15, the J gene TRBJ1-2, with D unresolved. Germline-derived CDR1 and CDR2 are LNHNV and YYDKDF (reference sequence). The CDR3 is 16 residues long. V gave up 1 base and J gave up 0 bases, with 12 bases separating them. CDR3 residues: CATSRAVGTANYGYTF. The CDR3 nucleotides are TGTGCCACCAGCAGAGCGGTAGGAACAGCTAACTATGGCTACACCTTC.

The chain is built from TRBV6-5 and TRBJ1-2, with D unclear. Germline V gives CDR1 MNHEY, CDR2 SVGAGI. The V gene lost 0 bases and the J gene lost 3 bases, with 8 bases spanning the gap. This CDR3 has 14 amino acids. CDR3 coding DNA: TGTGCCAGCAGTTACTCCCCCTCGTACTATGGCTACACCTTC. Translating it yields CASSYSPSYYGYTF.

The V and J genes are TRBV10-3 and TRBJ1-2; D not certain. Germline loops: CDR1 ENHRY, CDR2 SYGVKD. The V gene lost 5 bases and the J gene lost 8 bases, with 9 bases spanning the gap. The length of the CDR3 is 11 residues. The CDR3 DNA reads as TGTGCCATCAGTTCCGGGGAGGGCTACACCTTC. Amino acid sequence: CAISSGEGYTF.

The chain joins TRBV7-9 to TRBJ2-3; no definite D call. V was clipped by 2 bases and J by 2 bases, with 8 bases between them. Germline V gene sequence: CDR1 SEHNR, CDR2 FQNEAQ (reference sequence). The CDR3 consists of 14 residues. CDR3 DNA: TGTGCCAGCAGCTTAAGTACTTACACAGATACGCAGTATTTT. It codes for CASSLSTYTDTQYF.

The CDR3 sequence is CASSFLGDLNTIYF. CDR3 DNA sequence: TGTGCCAGCAGTTTTCTGGGCGACCTAAACACCATATATTTT. The rearrangement links TRBV12-3 or TRBV12-4 to TRBJ1-3; D ambiguous. This CDR3 comprises 14 residues. The V gene lost 3 bases and the J gene lost 6 bases, with 12 bases spanning the gap.

In this sample, this clonotype turned up once. The chain is built from TRBV29-1 and TRBJ1-2, with D possibly being TRBD1 (5 bases). Germline-derived CDR1 and CDR2 are SQVTM and ANQGSEA. Deletions cut 6 bases from V and 8 bases from J, with 7 bases between. The CDR3 length is 9 residues. CDR3 DNA sequence: TGCAGCGTAGGGGAGGGCTACACCTTC. Translated, it gives CSVGEGYTF. The complete variable domain, with remaining parts taken from reference TRBV29-1 and TRBJ1-2, reads SAVISQKPSRDICQRGTSLTIQCQVDSQVTMMFWYRQQPGQSLTLIATANQGSEATYESGFVIDKFPISRPNLTFSTLTVSNMSPEDSSIYLCSVGEGYTFGSGTRLTVV.

The chain carries TRBV6-6 and TRBJ1-3, with D unresolved. The CDR3 is 14 amino acids. Germline V lookup: CDR1 MNHNY, CDR2 SVGAGI (reference sequence). V lost 0 bases, J lost 2 bases, and 5 bases lay in between. CDR3 sequence: CASSYSGAGNTIYF. The DNA of the CDR3 is TGTGCCAGCAGTTACTCTGGGGCTGGAAACACCATATATTTT.

The chain couples TRBV4-1 to TRBJ2-4; TRBD2 matches at 12 bases. V gave up 0 bases and J gave up 3 bases; unmatched junction bases: 12. Germline V CDR1 and CDR2: MGHRA, YSYEKL. The CDR3 contains 20 residues. CDR3: CASSQEGGLAGGGGKNIQYF. The CDR3 nucleotides read TGCGCCAGCAGCCAAGAGGGAGGCCTAGCGGGAGGGGGTGGCAAAAACATTCAGTACTTC.

This chain uses TRBV11-3 with TRBJ2-3; D may be TRBD1 (5 bases). V lost 4 bases and J 6 bases, leaving 14 bases between the germline ends. Germline CDR1 reads SGHNT; CDR2 reads YENEEA. This CDR3 contains 14 residues. CDR3 residues: CASSSQVLVDTQYF. DNA for the CDR3: TGTGCCAGCAGCTCACAGGTTTTGGTGGATACGCAGTATTTT. The variable domain in full, completed from reference TRBV11-3 and TRBJ2-3, reads EAGVVQSPRYKIIEKKQPVAFWCNPISGHNTLYWYLQNLGQGPELLIRYENEEAVDDSQLPKDRFSAERLKGVDSTLKIQPAELGDSAVYLCASSSQVLVDTQYFGPGTRLTVL.

The rearrangement joins TRBV3-1 to TRBJ2-7, with 9 bases that match TRBD1. Per the germline V gene, CDR1 is LGHDT and CDR2 is YNNKEL (reference sequence). The J segment lost 6 bases and the V segment lost 5 bases, leaving 11 bases of the junction unmatched. The length of the CDR3 is 15 residues. The CDR3 protein is CASSSLGTGNREQYF. The CDR3 DNA sequence: TGTGCCAGCAGCTCCCTCGGGACAGGGAATCGCGAGCAGTACTTC.

This clonotype was observed a single time. This rearrangement joins TRBV14 to TRBJ1-2; D unclear. This CDR3 comprises 17 residues. Trimming removed 2 bases at V and 3 bases at J, with 19 bases between. Germline CDR1 and CDR2: SGHDN and FVKESK. The CDR3 protein is CASSQFGTNSAYYGYTF. In nucleotides, the CDR3 is TGTGCCAGCAGCCAATTCGGTACTAACAGTGCGTACTATGGCTACACCTTC.

The gene calls are TRBV10-1 and TRBJ2-2; D ambiguous. The CDR3 sequence is 14 residues long. V lost 2 bases and J lost 4, with 8 bases in between. Germline lookup yields CDR1 WNHNN and CDR2 SYGVQD (reference sequence). For the CDR3, the DNA is TGCGCCAGCAGTGAGCAGGCCATCACCGGGGAGCTGTTTTTT. It yields the protein CASSEQAITGELFF.

This clonotype has only a few counts. The rearrangement joins TRBV18 to TRBJ1-2, with TRBD1 as a possible D gene (6 bases). V lost 3 bases to trimming and J lost 8 bases, with 10 bases between them. The CDR3 has 12 residues. Germline V gives CDR1 KGHSH, CDR2 LQKENI. For the CDR3, the DNA is TGTGCCAGCTCACCTAACAGGGACGGCTACACCTTC. This gives the protein CASSPNRDGYTF.

CDR3 residues: CASSGTGGETQYF. Here the CDR3 DNA reads TGTGCCAGCAGTGGGACAGGGGGAGAGACCCAGTACTTC. The gene calls are TRBV28 and TRBJ2-5; TRBD1 agrees at 11 bases. Germline CDR1 MDHEN, CDR2 SYDVKM. The CDR3 totals 13 residues. V trimming: 5 bases; J trimming: 4 bases; junction bases outside the gene matches: 0.

The rearrangement uses TRBV7-8 and TRBJ1-2, with D uncertain. The CDR3 is 11 residues long. Germline V lookup: CDR1 SGHVS, CDR2 FQNEAQ. Trimming removed 5 bases from V and 8 bases from J, with 9 bases in between. In DNA form, the CDR3 reads TGTGCCAGCAGCCCTATGGGGGGCTACACCTTC. Its protein product is CASSPMGGYTF.

The chain combines TRBV29-1 with TRBJ2-7, with 9 bases lining up with TRBD2. This CDR3 has 14 amino acids. Trimming cost V 5 bases and J 1 base; bases outside gene matches: 6. Germline V gives CDR1 SQVTM, CDR2 ANQGSEA. Here the CDR3 DNA reads TGCAGCGTTTCCGCCCTAGCGGGGTCCTACGAGCAGTACTTC. This sequence encodes CSVSALAGSYEQYF.

The chain couples TRBV3-1 to TRBJ1-5; a possible D gene is TRBD1 (6 bases). With 4 bases removed from V and 5 bases from J, the gap between germline ends came to 12 bases. The CDR3 extends over 14 amino acids. CDR1 and CDR2 from the germline V gene are LGHDT and YNNKEL (reference sequence). CDR3 nucleotides: TGTGCCAGCAGCCCACAGGGTTTTGATCAGCCCCAGCATTTT. Amino acid sequence: CASSPQGFDQPQHF.

The chain carries TRBV3-1 and TRBJ2-3, with TRBD1 matching 7 bases. The CDR3 is made up of 15 amino acids. The germline gives CDR1 LGHDT, CDR2 YNNKEL (reference sequence). V trimming: 1 base; J trimming: 1 base; junction bases outside the gene matches: 2. CDR3 nucleotide sequence: TGTGCCAGCAGCCAAGCCGGACAGGGCACAGATACGCAGTATTTT. It codes for CASSQAGQGTDTQYF.

CDR3 coding DNA: TGTGCCAGCAGTTCGGAACTAGCCCGCTTCCACGAGCAGTACTTC. Its translation is CASSSELARFHEQYF. This rearrangement joins TRBV11-1 to TRBJ2-7; tentative D call: TRBD2 (6 bases). Trimming removed 6 bases at V and 5 bases at J, with 20 bases between. Germline CDR1 SGHAT, CDR2 FQDESV (reference sequence). The CDR3 has 15 amino acids.

A single count supports this clonotype. The CDR3 sequence is CSANPGTASSYEQYF. CDR3 DNA: TGCAGTGCCAATCCCGGGACTGCAAGCTCCTACGAGCAGTACTTC. The chain couples TRBV20-1 to TRBJ2-7; weak D call: TRBD2 (6 bases). CDR1 and CDR2 from the germline V gene are DFQATT and SNEGSKA (reference sequence). The CDR3 sequence is 15 residues long. V lost 6 bases, J lost 0 bases, and 18 bases lay in between.

This chain uses TRBV29-1 with TRBJ2-5; TRBD2 matches at 7 bases. In germline, CDR1 is SQVTM, CDR2 ANQGSEA. V shed 3 bases, J shed 4 bases, and the junction held 5 bases outside the gene matches. This CDR3 spans 13 amino acids. This CDR3 reads CSVDVGGSETQYF. DNA for the CDR3: TGCAGCGTTGATGTCGGGGGGTCAGAGACCCAGTACTTC.

The chain links TRBV3-1 to TRBJ2-3; D unresolved. V was trimmed by 5 bases and J by 6 bases, leaving 9 bases between them. The germline gives CDR1 LGHDT, CDR2 YNNKEL (reference sequence). This CDR3 region has 12 residues. CDR3 residues: CASSLQGDTQYF. The DNA of the CDR3 is TGTGCCAGCAGCTTACAAGGGGATACGCAGTATTTT.

The V gene is TRBV5-4, the J gene TRBJ1-2; no clear D. The V end lost 0 bases, the J end lost 8 bases, and 14 bases lay between the germline ends. The germline V gene encodes CDR1 SGHNT and CDR2 YYREEE (reference sequence). The CDR3 is made up of 14 amino acids. This CDR3 reads CASSLVLGLGGYTF. CDR3 bases: TGTGCCAGCAGCTTGGTGCTTGGGTTGGGCGGCTACACCTTC.

J is TRBJ1-1 and V is TRBV11-2; 8 bases are shared with TRBD1. V lost 7 bases, J lost 5 bases, and 12 bases stayed unmatched. Germline V lookup: CDR1 SGHAT, CDR2 FQNNGV. CDR3 length equals 15 residues. The CDR3 spells CASTLSFRDRTEAFF. CDR3 bases: TGTGCCAGCACTTTGAGTTTCAGGGACAGGACTGAAGCTTTCTTT.